The 31 T cell receptor beta chains reported below all come from one sample, sequenced in a study of blood T cell repertoires in COVID-19. The protocol was immunoSEQ multiplex PCR, while the TCRdb copy is restricted to in-frame clones and leaves out a portion. Seen here are about 40,000 clones, about 80% observed once, and the top ten hold nearly 25%. Sequenced input: peripheral blood. The receptors originated from a human donor with acute or convalescent COVID-19. The donor label of this sample is uncertain.

CDR3 residues: CASSLDRVTQPQHF. DNA for the CDR3: TGTGCCAGCTCACTAGACAGGGTAACTCAGCCCCAGCATTTT. The chain joins TRBV18 to TRBJ1-5; 7 bases are shared with TRBD1. This CDR3 spans 14 amino acids. Germline-derived CDR1 and CDR2 are KGHSH and LQKENI. The trim removed 4 bases at V and 6 bases at J, leaving 6 bases unmatched.

This chain uses TRBV7-8 with TRBJ1-2; 7 bases line up with TRBD1. This CDR3 spans 14 amino acids. CDR1 SGHVS and CDR2 FQNEAQ come from the germline V gene. V gave up 4 bases and J gave up 2 bases; unmatched junction bases: 4. DNA of the CDR3: TGTGCCAGCAGCTCAATAGGGGGCAACTATGGCTACACCTTC. Encoded protein: CASSSIGGNYGYTF.

As DNA, the CDR3 is TGTGCCAGCAGCCAAGATGGGGCGATAATAGCTGAAGCTTTCTTT. Amino acid sequence: CASSQDGAIIAEAFF. V gene TRBV4-2 combines with J gene TRBJ1-1; TRBD1 might be the D (5 bases). The CDR3 extends over 15 amino acids. From germline, CDR1 is LGHNA and CDR2 YNFKEQ. V was trimmed by 0 bases and J by 6 bases, leaving 14 bases between them.

This chain links TRBV19 with TRBJ2-2; the match to TRBD1 covers 11 bases. The germline CDR1 and CDR2 sequences are LNHDA and SQIVND (reference sequence). The V and J ends lost 6 bases and 4 bases, in that order; junction bases with no gene match: 4. The CDR3 is 15 amino acids. CDR3 residues: CASRPGTGGTGELFF. The DNA for the CDR3 is TGTGCCAGTAGGCCCGGGACAGGGGGCACCGGGGAGCTGTTTTTT.

Only a few counts were recorded for this clone. This chain uses TRBV3-1 (or the pseudogene TRBV3-2) with TRBJ1-1; 8 positions match TRBD1. The junction had 15 bases not matched to a gene; V was cut back by 5 bases and J by 10 bases. The CDR3 is 15 residues long. The germline V gene has CDR1 LGHDT and CDR2 YNNKEL (reference sequence). This chain's CDR3 is CASSSHKTGAMGAFF. DNA of the CDR3: TGTGCCAGCAGCTCACATAAGACAGGGGCTATGGGAGCTTTCTTT.

CDR3 DNA: TGTGCCTGGAGTCCTCAAGCGGGGCTAGCCAAAAACATTCAGTACTTC. Protein: CAWSPQAGLAKNIQYF. The chain has TRBV30 and TRBJ2-4; 7 bases line up with TRBD2. Germline CDR1 is GTSNPN and CDR2 is SVGIG (reference sequence). V was clipped by 2 bases and J by 0 bases; unmatched bases: 7. This CDR3 is 16 amino acids long.

This chain uses TRBV20-1 with TRBJ2-7, with D possibly matching TRBD1 (5 bases). Germline V gives CDR1 DFQATT, CDR2 SNEGSKA (reference sequence). The V end lost 2 bases, the J end lost 4 bases, and 6 bases lay between the germline ends. The CDR3 is 11 residues long. The CDR3 DNA reads TGCAGTGCTAGAAGGGGTTACGAGCAGTACTTC. Translating it yields CSARRGYEQYF.

The gene calls are TRBV5-1 and TRBJ2-7; 7 bases line up with TRBD1. Germline V CDR1 and CDR2: SGHRS, YFSETQ. The CDR3 has 15 residues. The trim removed 0 bases at V and 3 bases at J, leaving 6 bases unmatched. CDR3 region: CASSLAETGIYEQYF. DNA of the CDR3: TGCGCCAGCAGCTTGGCTGAGACAGGGATCTACGAGCAGTACTTC.

The genes are TRBV28 and TRBJ2-3; D is undetermined. V was clipped by 8 bases and J by 3 bases, with 15 bases between them. The germline V gene has CDR1 MDHEN and CDR2 SYDVKM. The CDR3 is made up of 14 amino acids. The CDR3 coding sequence is TGTGCCAGCTGGCAGGAAGGATGGACAGATACGCAGTATTTT. This codes for CASWQEGWTDTQYF.

This clone has only one observation. The chain couples TRBV9 to TRBJ1-1; 7 bases align to TRBD1. The germline V gene has CDR1 SGDLS and CDR2 YYNGEE. This CDR3 is built from 15 residues. Trimming cost V 2 bases and J 5 bases; bases outside gene matches: 9. Written as DNA, the CDR3 is TGTGCCAGCAGCGTCACAGGGGACTTTAGGACTGAAGCTTTCTTT. Protein product: CASSVTGDFRTEAFF.

This clone was observed a handful of times. The chain employs TRBV2 and TRBJ1-1; TRBD1 aligns across 9 bases. CDR1 is SNHLY and CDR2 is FYNNEI in the germline V gene. This CDR3 contains 15 residues. Trimming at V came to 10 bases and at J to 4 bases, leaving 13 bases not matched to a gene. In DNA, the CDR3 is TGTGCCATCACGATCGGTGGGACAGGGACCACTGAAGCTTTCTTT. Translation gives CAITIGGTGTTEAFF.

V and J are TRBV29-1 and TRBJ2-1; a weak D match, TRBD1 (6 bases). From germline, CDR1 is SQVTM and CDR2 ANQGSEA. The CDR3 is made up of 15 amino acids. V shed 5 bases and J shed 6 bases, with 20 bases lying between them. CDR3 protein: CSVSTGLVPSNEQFF. The CDR3 DNA follows: TGCAGCGTTTCGACAGGTCTCGTCCCTAGCAATGAGCAGTTCTTC.

The chain employs TRBV28 and TRBJ2-7, with D maybe TRBD1 (5 bases). Germline V gene sequence: CDR1 MDHEN, CDR2 SYDVKM. The CDR3 has 20 residues. The V gene lost 4 bases and the J gene lost 0 bases, with 28 bases spanning the gap. The CDR3 here is CASSSTFGHGPSGYSYEQYF. In DNA form, the CDR3 reads TGTGCCAGCAGTTCCACATTTGGACATGGGCCATCTGGATACTCCTACGAGCAGTACTTC.

The chain uses TRBV15 and TRBJ2-5; 11 bases line up with TRBD2. V trimming: 1 base; J trimming: 4 bases; junction bases outside the gene matches: 8. This CDR3 region has 17 residues. Germline V gene sequence: CDR1 LNHNV, CDR2 YYDKDF (reference sequence). The CDR3 loop reads CATSRGGSGGALETQYF. As DNA, the CDR3 is TGTGCCACCAGCAGAGGGGGTAGCGGGGGGGCGTTAGAGACCCAGTACTTC.

The chain has TRBV2 and TRBJ2-6; D perhaps matches TRBD1 (6 bases). V was pared by 4 bases and J by 6 bases, with 28 bases between. The CDR3 sequence is 20 residues long. From germline, CDR1 is SNHLY and CDR2 FYNNEI. This CDR3 reads CASSGPLGQGTSLVANVLTF. The CDR3 bases are TGTGCCAGCAGTGGACCTCTCGGGCAGGGGACCTCGCTGGTGGCCAACGTCCTGACTTTC.

The chain uses TRBV30 and TRBJ1-6, with D possibly TRBD1 on 5 matching bases. V shed 4 bases and J shed 9 bases, with 13 bases lying between them. The V gene's germline CDR1 is GTSNPN and CDR2 SVGIG (reference sequence). CDR3 length: 13 amino acids. The CDR3 DNA follows: TGTGCCTGGATGGGGGGGAGAGGTTCACCCCTCCACTTT. It is translated as CAWMGGRGSPLHF. The whole variable domain, filled in from reference TRBV30 and TRBJ1-6, reads SQTIHQWPATLVQPVGSPLSLECTVEGTSNPNLYWYRQAAGRGLQLLFYSVGIGQISSEVPQNLSASRPQDRQFILSSKKLLLSDSGFYLCAWMGGRGSPLHFGNGTRLTVT.

J is TRBJ1-4 and V is TRBV13, with D maybe TRBD1 (6 bases). The V end was cut by 2 bases, the J end by 3 bases, with 19 bases between. Germline V gene data show CDR1 as PRHDT and CDR2 as FYEKMQ (reference sequence). The CDR3 length is 18 residues. CDR3 DNA sequence: TGTGCCAGCAGCTTACGGTTGCCAGGGGCACTCCCTAATGAAAAACTGTTTTTT. It encodes CASSLRLPGALPNEKLFF.

The chain combines TRBV10-2 with TRBJ2-1, with TRBD2 as a possible D gene (6 bases). The germline V and J ends were trimmed by 6 bases and 5 bases, with 14 bases remaining between them. The CDR3 is 14 residues long. Germline V gives CDR1 WSHSY, CDR2 SAAADI. CDR3 protein: CASSRDLGDNEQFF. The CDR3 bases are TGCGCCAGCAGCCGGGACTTAGGGGACAATGAGCAGTTCTTC.

A single count supports this clone. V gene TRBV7-9 combines with J gene TRBJ1-4; no reliable D call. Germline V gives CDR1 SEHNR, CDR2 FQNEAQ (reference sequence). The V gene lost 2 bases and the J gene lost 8 bases, with 9 bases spanning the gap. The CDR3 spans 13 residues. DNA for the CDR3: TGTGCCAGCAGCTTAATGGGCGCAGAAAAACTGTTTTTT. Protein product: CASSLMGAEKLFF.

The V call is TRBV27, the J call TRBJ1-5, with D tentatively TRBD1 (5 bases). The CDR3 length is 14 residues. The V and J ends lost 8 bases and 7 bases respectively, with 18 bases between them. Germline CDR1 is MNHEY and CDR2 is SMNVEV (reference sequence). The CDR3 sequence is CASAGGFQVQPQHF. CDR3 DNA sequence: TGTGCCAGCGCTGGGGGGTTTCAGGTACAGCCCCAGCATTTT.

This clone has more than one count but fewer than ten. Written as DNA, the CDR3 is TGTGCCAGCAGTCCATTCACCGGGGAGCTGTTTTTT. Protein: CASSPFTGELFF. The chain recombines TRBV11-2 with TRBJ2-2; D not resolved. The V and J ends lost 6 bases and 4 bases respectively, with 6 bases between them. Germline values: CDR1 SGHAT, CDR2 FQNNGV. The CDR3 covers 12 residues.

The V call is TRBV19, the J call TRBJ1-6, with D perhaps TRBD1 (6 bases). The CDR3 sequence is 15 residues long. CDR1 is LNHDA and CDR2 is SQIVND in the germline V gene (reference sequence). Trimming removed 2 bases at V and 5 bases at J, with 10 bases between. The CDR3 spells CASSIRGQNNSPLHF. The DNA for the CDR3 is TGTGCCAGTAGTATAAGAGGACAGAATAATTCACCCCTCCACTTT.

J is TRBJ2-3 and V is TRBV7-2; D unresolved. The germline V gene has CDR1 SGHTA and CDR2 FQGNSA. The V end lost 6 bases, the J end lost 0 bases, and 10 bases lay between the germline ends. This CDR3 region has 14 residues. The CDR3 is CASSPRGSTDTQYF. CDR3 coding DNA: TGTGCCAGCAGTCCTCGCGGTAGCACAGATACGCAGTATTTT. Filled out from reference TRBV7-2 and TRBJ2-3, the complete variable domain reads GAGVSQSPSNKVTEKGKDVELRCDPISGHTALYWYRQSLGQGLEFLIYFQGNSAPDKSGLPSDRFSAERTGGSVSTLTIQRTQQEDSAVYLCASSPRGSTDTQYFGPGTRLTVL.

The chain joins TRBV19 to TRBJ2-1, with 7 bases aligning to TRBD2. There are 15 residues in the CDR3. CDR1 and CDR2 (germline): LNHDA, SQIVND (reference sequence). V dropped 7 bases and J dropped 4; count of bases not matched to a gene: 10. CDR3 bases: TGTGCCAGTACCACGGGGGAAGCGGGGTACAATGAGCAGTTCTTC. This gives the protein CASTTGEAGYNEQFF.

J is TRBJ2-7 and V is TRBV7-2; no clear D gene. The CDR3 sequence is 13 residues long. Between the trimmed V and J ends, which lost 2 bases and 2 bases, there was a span of 7 bases. The V gene's germline CDR1 is SGHTA and CDR2 FQGNSA. The CDR3 DNA is TGTGCCAGCAGCTTATCGGTCCCCTACGAGCAGTACTTC. Protein sequence: CASSLSVPYEQYF.

The gene calls are TRBV11-2 and TRBJ1-4; TRBD1 is a possible D gene (5 bases). The V and J ends lost 5 bases and 6 bases respectively, with 22 bases between them. Per germline, CDR1 SGHAT and CDR2 FQNNGV. The CDR3 covers 17 residues. This CDR3 reads CASSLWARAKGYEKLFF. The CDR3 DNA is TGTGCCAGCAGCCTGTGGGCCAGGGCTAAGGGATATGAAAAACTGTTTTTT. Filled out from reference TRBV11-2 and TRBJ1-4, the complete variable domain reads EAGVAQSPRYKIIEKRQSVAFWCNPISGHATLYWYQQILGQGPKLLIQFQNNGVVDDSQLPKDRFSAERLKGVDSTLKIQPAKLEDSAVYLCASSLWARAKGYEKLFFGSGTQLSVL.

The rearrangement joins TRBV7-3 to TRBJ2-1; D may be TRBD1 (6 bases). CDR1 is SGHTA, CDR2 FQGTGA, per germline. With 5 bases removed from V and 1 base from J, the gap between germline ends came to 15 bases. The CDR3 spans 16 residues. CDR3 sequence reads: CASSATGTRSYNEQFF. In DNA, the CDR3 is TGTGCCAGCAGCGCGACCGGGACAAGGTCCTACAATGAGCAGTTCTTC. Complete variable domain (other parts from reference TRBV7-3 and TRBJ2-1): GAGVSQTPSNKVTEKGKYVELRCDPISGHTALYWYRQSLGQGPEFLIYFQGTGAADDSGLPNDRFFAVRPEGSVSTLKIQRTERGDSAVYLCASSATGTRSYNEQFFGPGTRLTVL.

The chain joins TRBV7-9 to TRBJ1-5, with D perhaps matching TRBD1 (6 bases). The V gene's germline CDR1 is SEHNR and CDR2 FQNEAQ (reference sequence). The V end lost 3 bases, the J end lost 4 bases, and 19 bases lay between the germline ends. This CDR3 region has 17 residues. For the CDR3, the DNA is TGTGCCAGCAGCTTGGGGGCGGGGGATTTTCTTAATCAGCCCCAGCATTTT. As protein: CASSLGAGDFLNQPQHF.

V usage is TRBV28 and J usage is TRBJ1-5, with D possibly matching TRBD1 (6 bases). Trimming removed 2 bases from V and 4 bases from J, with 18 bases in between. Germline CDR1 reads MDHEN; CDR2 reads SYDVKM. The CDR3 sequence is 17 residues long. Here the CDR3 DNA reads TGTGCCAGCAGTTTAAATGCCTGGACAGACACGAATCAGCCCCAGCATTTT. Amino acids: CASSLNAWTDTNQPQHF.

This sequence joins TRBV12-5 and TRBJ1-4; 10 nucleotides match TRBD1. Trimming took 6 bases from V and 5 from J; bases not matched to a gene: 3. The CDR3 spans 14 residues. Germline lookup yields CDR1 LGHNT and CDR2 FRNRAP. As DNA, the CDR3 is TGTGCTAGTGGCGTGGGACAGGGGAATGAAAAACTGTTTTTT. It is translated as CASGVGQGNEKLFF.

The chain couples TRBV11-2 to TRBJ2-1; TRBD1 matches 9 bases. Germline loops: CDR1 SGHAT, CDR2 FQNNGV. The V segment lost 2 bases and the J segment 6 bases; nucleotides outside the gene matches: 5. This CDR3 region has 15 residues. The CDR3 loop reads CASSLYGTGINEQFF. In DNA, the CDR3 is TGTGCCAGCAGCTTATACGGGACAGGGATCAATGAGCAGTTCTTC.